The present T cell receptor beta chain was sequenced within a study of T-cell reconstitution after alpha-beta-depleted transplantation in children. During its preparation, the TCRbeta library received unique molecular identifiers. TCRdb passed the PCR reads through MiXCR, listing each CDR3 protein once. The data contain 640,000 or so distinct CDR3 sequences, 16% of them singletons. This clonotype has a count of ten or more. The sample here was PBMCs from the stem cell graft donor, taken from the stem cell graft. The sequence derives from a human donor who donated a stem cell graft to a child with acute myeloid leukemia.

The CDR3 here is CASSLGPRGEQFF. In DNA form, the CDR3 reads TGTGCCAGCAGCTTAGGACCCCGGGGTGAGCAGTTCTTC. J is TRBJ2-1 and V is TRBV7-2; a weak D match, TRBD2 (5 bases). The germline V gene has CDR1 SGHTA and CDR2 FQGNSA. The ends were cut back, 1 base at V and 9 bases at J, with 10 bases in the middle. The CDR3 totals 13 residues. The whole variable domain, remainder taken from reference TRBV7-2 and TRBJ2-1, is GAGVSQSPSNKVTEKGKDVELRCDPISGHTALYWYRQSLGQGLEFLIYFQGNSAPDKSGLPSDRFSAERTGGSVSTLTIQRTQQEDSAVYLCASSLGPRGEQFFGPGTRLTVL.